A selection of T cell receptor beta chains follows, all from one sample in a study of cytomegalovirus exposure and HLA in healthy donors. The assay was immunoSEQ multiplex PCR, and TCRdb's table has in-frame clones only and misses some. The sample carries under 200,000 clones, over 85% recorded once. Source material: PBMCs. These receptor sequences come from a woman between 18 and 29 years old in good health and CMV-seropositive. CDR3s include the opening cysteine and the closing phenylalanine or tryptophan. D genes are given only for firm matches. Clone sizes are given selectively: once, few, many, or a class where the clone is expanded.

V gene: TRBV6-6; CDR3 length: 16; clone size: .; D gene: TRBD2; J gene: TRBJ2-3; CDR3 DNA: TGTGCCAGCAGTTGGACTAGCGGGGATAGCACAGATACGCAGTATTTT; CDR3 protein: CASSWTSGDSTDTQYF
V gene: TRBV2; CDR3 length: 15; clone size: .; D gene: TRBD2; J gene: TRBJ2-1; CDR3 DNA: TGTGCCAGCCTTCCTCCTAGCGGGAGAAATTATGAGCAGTTCTTC; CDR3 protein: CASLPPSGRNYEQFF
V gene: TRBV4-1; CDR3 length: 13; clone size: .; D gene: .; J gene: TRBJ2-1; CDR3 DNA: TGCGCCAGCAGCCAAAATATATACAATGAGCAGTTCTTC; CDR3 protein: CASSQNIYNEQFF
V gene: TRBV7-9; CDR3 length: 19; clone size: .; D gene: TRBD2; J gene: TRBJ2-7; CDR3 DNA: TGTGCCAGCAGCTCTAGGACTAGCGGGAGGCACAACTATACCTACGAGCAGTACTTC; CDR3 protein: CASSSRTSGRHNYTYEQYF
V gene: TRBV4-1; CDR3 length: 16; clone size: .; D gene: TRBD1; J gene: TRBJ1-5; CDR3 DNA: TGCGCCAGCAGCCAAGTAGTCGGGACAGGGACTCAGCCCCAGCATTTT; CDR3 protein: CASSQVVGTGTQPQHF
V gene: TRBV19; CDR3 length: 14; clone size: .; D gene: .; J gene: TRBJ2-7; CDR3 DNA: TGTGCCAGTAGTACCCCCGGACAGACCTACGAGCAGTACTTC; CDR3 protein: CASSTPGQTYEQYF
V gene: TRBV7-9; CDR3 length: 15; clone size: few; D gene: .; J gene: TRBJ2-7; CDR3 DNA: TGTGCCAGCAGCTCCATACAGGGCAAATGGGGCGAGCAGTACTTC; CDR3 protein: CASSSIQGKWGEQYF
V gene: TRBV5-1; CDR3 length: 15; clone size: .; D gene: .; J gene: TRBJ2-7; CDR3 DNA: TGCGCCAGCAGCTTGGAAGGGACTGGCTCCTACGAGCAGTACTTC; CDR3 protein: CASSLEGTGSYEQYF
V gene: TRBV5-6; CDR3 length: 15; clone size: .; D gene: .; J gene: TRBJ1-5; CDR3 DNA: TGTGCCAGCAGCTTGTATGGCAATAGCAATCAGCCCCAGCATTTT; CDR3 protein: CASSLYGNSNQPQHF
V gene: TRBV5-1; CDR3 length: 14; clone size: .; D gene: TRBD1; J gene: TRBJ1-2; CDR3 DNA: TGCGCCAGCAGCTTTCAACAGGGGGCGCGAGGCTACACCTTC; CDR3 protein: CASSFQQGARGYTF
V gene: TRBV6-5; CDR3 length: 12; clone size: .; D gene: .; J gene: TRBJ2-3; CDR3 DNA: TGTGCCAGCAGCCGGAGCACAGATACGCAGTATTTT; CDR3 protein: CASSRSTDTQYF
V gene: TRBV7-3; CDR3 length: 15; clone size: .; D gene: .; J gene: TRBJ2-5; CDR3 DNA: TGTGCCAGCAGCCCCGTCGCGGGCAGAGCGGAGACCCAGTACTTC; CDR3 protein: CASSPVAGRAETQYF
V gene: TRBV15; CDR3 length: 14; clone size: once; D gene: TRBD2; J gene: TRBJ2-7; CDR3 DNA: TGTGCCACCATACCTAGCGGGGTCCCCTCCGAGCAGTACTTC; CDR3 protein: CATIPSGVPSEQYF
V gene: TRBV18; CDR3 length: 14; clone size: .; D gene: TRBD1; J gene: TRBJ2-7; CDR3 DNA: TGTGCCAGCTCAGCTTCAGGGGGACCCGGCGAGCAGTACTTC; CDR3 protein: CASSASGGPGEQYF
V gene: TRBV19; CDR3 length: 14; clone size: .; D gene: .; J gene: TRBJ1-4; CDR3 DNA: TGTGCCAGTGCCGGGATCACGGCTAATGAAAAACTGTTTTTT; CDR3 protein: CASAGITANEKLFF
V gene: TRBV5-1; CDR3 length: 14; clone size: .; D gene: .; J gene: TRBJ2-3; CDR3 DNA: TGCGCCAGCAGCTTAACCAACAGGGCAGATACGCAGTATTTT; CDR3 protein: CASSLTNRADTQYF
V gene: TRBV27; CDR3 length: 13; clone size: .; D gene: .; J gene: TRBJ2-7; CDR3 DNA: TGTGCCAGCAGTAAGACGGGTCCCTACGAGCAGTACTTC; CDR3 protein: CASSKTGPYEQYF
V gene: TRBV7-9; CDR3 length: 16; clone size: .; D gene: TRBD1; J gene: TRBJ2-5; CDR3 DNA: TGTGCCAGCAGCTTAGCGTACGGGACAGGGGAAGAGACCCAGTACTTC; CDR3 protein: CASSLAYGTGEETQYF
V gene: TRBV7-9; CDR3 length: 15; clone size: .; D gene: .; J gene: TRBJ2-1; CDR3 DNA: TGTGCCAGCAGCTTAGGCGGGATTATTAGGAATGAGCAGTTCTTC; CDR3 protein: CASSLGGIIRNEQFF
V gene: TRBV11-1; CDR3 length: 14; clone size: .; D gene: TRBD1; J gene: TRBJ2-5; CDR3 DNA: TGTGCCAGCAGCGCCCACAGGGGGTCGGAGACCCAGTACTTC; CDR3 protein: CASSAHRGSETQYF
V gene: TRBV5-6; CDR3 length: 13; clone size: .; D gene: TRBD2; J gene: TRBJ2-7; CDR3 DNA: TGTGCCAGTCTAGCGGGGACGGACTACGAGCAGTACTTC; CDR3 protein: CASLAGTDYEQYF
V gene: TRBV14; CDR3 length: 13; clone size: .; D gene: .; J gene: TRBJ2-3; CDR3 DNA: TGTGCCAGCAGCCCGGCCTTACAGGCTGCGCAGTATTTT; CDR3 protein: CASSPALQAAQYF
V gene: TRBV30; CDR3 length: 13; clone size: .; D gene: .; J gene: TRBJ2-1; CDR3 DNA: TGTGCCTGGAGTTCCCAAGGGGTGAATGAGCAGTTCTTC; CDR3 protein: CAWSSQGVNEQFF
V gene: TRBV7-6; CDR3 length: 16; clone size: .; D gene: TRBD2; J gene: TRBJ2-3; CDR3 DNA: TGTGCCAGCAGCCGAGCTAGCGGGATGTGGACAGATACGCAGTATTTT; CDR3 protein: CASSRASGMWTDTQYF
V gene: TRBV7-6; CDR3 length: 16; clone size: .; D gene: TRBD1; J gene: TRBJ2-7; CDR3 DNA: TGTGCCAGCAGCTTAGCGGGGACAGGGGGGTCCTACGAGCAGTACTTC; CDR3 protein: CASSLAGTGGSYEQYF
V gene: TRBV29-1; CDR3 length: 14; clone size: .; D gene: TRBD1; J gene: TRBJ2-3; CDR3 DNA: TGCAGCGTTGGGACAGGGGGAGGCACAGATACGCAGTATTTT; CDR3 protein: CSVGTGGGTDTQYF
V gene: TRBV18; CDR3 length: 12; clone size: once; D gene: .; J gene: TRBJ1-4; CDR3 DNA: TGTGCCAGCTCTTCAGGGTCTGAAAAACTGTTTTTT; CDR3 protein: CASSSGSEKLFF
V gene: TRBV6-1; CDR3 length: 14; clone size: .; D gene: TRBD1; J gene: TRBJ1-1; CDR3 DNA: TGTGCCAGCCCCACGGGACAGGGGGTCACTGAAGCTTTCTTT; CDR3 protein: CASPTGQGVTEAFF
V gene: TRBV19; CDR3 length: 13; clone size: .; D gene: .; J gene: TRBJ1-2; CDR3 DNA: TGTGCCAGTAACCTCGGGGGTAACTATGGCTACACCTTC; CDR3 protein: CASNLGGNYGYTF
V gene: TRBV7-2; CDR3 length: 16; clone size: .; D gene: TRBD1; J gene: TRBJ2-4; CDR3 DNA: TGTGCCAGCAGCTTTTGGGACAGGGGTACCAAAAACATTCAGTACTTC; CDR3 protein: CASSFWDRGTKNIQYF
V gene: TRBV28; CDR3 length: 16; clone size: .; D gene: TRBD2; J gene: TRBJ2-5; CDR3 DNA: TGTGCCAGCAGTCCCTCAGGAGCGGGAGGGCGGGAGACCCAGTACTTC; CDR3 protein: CASSPSGAGGRETQYF
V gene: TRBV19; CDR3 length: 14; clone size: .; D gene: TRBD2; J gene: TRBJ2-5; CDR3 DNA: TGTGCCAGTAGTATAAACGGGAGGCGGGAGACCCAGTACTTC; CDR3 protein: CASSINGRRETQYF
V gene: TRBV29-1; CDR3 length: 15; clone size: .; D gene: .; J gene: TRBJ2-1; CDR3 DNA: TGCAGCGTTGCCATCGACGGGACAAGAGACAATGAGCAGTTCTTC; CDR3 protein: CSVAIDGTRDNEQFF
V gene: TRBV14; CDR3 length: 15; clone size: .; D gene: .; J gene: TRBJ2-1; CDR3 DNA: TGTGCCAGCAGCCAAGCGGGATCATATTCGAATGAGCAGTTCTTC; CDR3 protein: CASSQAGSYSNEQFF
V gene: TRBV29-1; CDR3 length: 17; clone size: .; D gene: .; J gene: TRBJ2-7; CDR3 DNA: TGCAGCGTTGAAGAAGGGGGTCAGACTAGCAGCCTCTACGAGCAGTACTTC; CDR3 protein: CSVEEGGQTSSLYEQYF
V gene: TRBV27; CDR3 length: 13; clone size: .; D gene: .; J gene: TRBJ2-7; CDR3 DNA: TGTGCCAGCAGTTTTCGACTGGCCTACGAGCAGTACTTC; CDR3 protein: CASSFRLAYEQYF
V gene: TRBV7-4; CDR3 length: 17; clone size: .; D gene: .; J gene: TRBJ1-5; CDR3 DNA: TGTGCCAGCAGCTTAAGCGGGACTGGGGTTGGAAATCAGCCCCAGCATTTT; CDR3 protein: CASSLSGTGVGNQPQHF
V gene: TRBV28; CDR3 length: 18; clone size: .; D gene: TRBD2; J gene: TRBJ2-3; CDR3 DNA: TGTGCCAGCAGTGCATTACTAGCGGGAGCTTCACACAGGAATACGCAGTATTTT; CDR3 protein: CASSALLAGASHRNTQYF
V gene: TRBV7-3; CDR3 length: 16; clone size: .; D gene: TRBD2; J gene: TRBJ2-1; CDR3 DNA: TGTGCCAGCAGCCCCCAGGGAGGGAGTTTTGTAGATGAGCAGTTCTTC; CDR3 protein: CASSPQGGSFVDEQFF
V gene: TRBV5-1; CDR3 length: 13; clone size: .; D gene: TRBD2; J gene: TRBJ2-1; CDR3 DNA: TGCGCCAGTGGGACTAGAGTTAGCGGTGAGCAGTTCTTC; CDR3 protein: CASGTRVSGEQFF
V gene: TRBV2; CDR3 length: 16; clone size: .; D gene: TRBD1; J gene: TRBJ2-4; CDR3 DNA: TGTGCCAGCAGGTACCATGACAGGGATTTACGGGACATTCAGTACTTC; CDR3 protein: CASRYHDRDLRDIQYF
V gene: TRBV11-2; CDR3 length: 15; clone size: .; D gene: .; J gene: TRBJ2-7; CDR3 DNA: TGTGCCAGCAGCTTAATGCAGGGTTTCACCTACGAGCAGTACTTC; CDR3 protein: CASSLMQGFTYEQYF
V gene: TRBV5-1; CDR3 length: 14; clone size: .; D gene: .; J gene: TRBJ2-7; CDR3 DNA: TGCGCCAGCAGCTTTAACTGGCGGACCTACGAGCAGTACTTC; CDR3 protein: CASSFNWRTYEQYF
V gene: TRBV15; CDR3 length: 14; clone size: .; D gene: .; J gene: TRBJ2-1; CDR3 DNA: TGTGCCACCAGCAGAGATCGTTTCGGGAGTGAGCAGTTCTTC; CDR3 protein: CATSRDRFGSEQFF
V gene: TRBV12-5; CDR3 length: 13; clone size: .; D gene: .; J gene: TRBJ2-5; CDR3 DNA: TGTGCTAGTGGTTTGGACTCACAAGAGACCCAGTACTTC; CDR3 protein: CASGLDSQETQYF
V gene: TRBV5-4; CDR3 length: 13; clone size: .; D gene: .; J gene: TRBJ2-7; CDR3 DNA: TGTGCCAGCAGCCCAGAAGGGGCCTACGAGCAGTACTTC; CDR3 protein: CASSPEGAYEQYF
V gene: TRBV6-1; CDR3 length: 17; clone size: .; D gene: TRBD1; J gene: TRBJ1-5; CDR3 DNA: TGTGCCAGCAGTGAAGACCAGGGGGCGTTTCGGACTCAGCCCCAGCATTTT; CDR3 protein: CASSEDQGAFRTQPQHF
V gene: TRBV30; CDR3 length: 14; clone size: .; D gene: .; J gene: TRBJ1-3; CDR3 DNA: TGTGCCTTCTCGGGTACAGGGTCTGGAAACACCATATATTTT; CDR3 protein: CAFSGTGSGNTIYF
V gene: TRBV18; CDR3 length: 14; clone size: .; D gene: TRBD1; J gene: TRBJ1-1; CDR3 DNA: TGTGCCAGCTCAATAGCACAGGGGGCCACTGAAGCTTTCTTT; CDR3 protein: CASSIAQGATEAFF
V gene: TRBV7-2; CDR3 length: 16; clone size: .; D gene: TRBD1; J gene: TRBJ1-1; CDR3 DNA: TGTGCCAGCAACCTCAGAACGGGACAGGGGGGTACTGAAGCTTTCTTT; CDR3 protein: CASNLRTGQGGTEAFF
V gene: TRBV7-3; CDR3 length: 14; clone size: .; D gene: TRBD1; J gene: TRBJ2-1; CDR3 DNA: TGTGCCAGCAGCTCCGGGACAGGGGACAATGAGCAGTTCTTC; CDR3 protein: CASSSGTGDNEQFF
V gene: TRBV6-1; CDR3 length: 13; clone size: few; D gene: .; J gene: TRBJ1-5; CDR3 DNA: TGTGCCAGCAGTGGAGAACCGAATGGGCCCCAGCATTTT; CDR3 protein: CASSGEPNGPQHF
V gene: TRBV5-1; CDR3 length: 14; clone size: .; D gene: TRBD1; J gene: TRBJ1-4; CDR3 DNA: TGCGCCAGCAGCCCTCCGGGGACAGAAGAAAAACTGTTTTTT; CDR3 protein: CASSPPGTEEKLFF
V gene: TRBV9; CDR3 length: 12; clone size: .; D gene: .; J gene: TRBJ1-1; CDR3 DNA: TGTGCCAGCAGGGGGACAAAGGGAAAAGCTTTCTTT; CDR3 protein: CASRGTKGKAFF
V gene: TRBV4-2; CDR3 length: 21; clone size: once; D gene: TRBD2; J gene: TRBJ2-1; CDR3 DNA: TGTGCCAGCAGCCGCAAGCCGAGACTAGCGGGAGGGATTAGCTCCTACAATGAGCAGTTCTTC; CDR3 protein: CASSRKPRLAGGISSYNEQFF
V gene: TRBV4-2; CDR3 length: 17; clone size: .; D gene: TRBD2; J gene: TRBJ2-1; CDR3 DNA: TGTGCCAGCAGCCAAGAACCGGGACTAGCGGGAGTGAATGAGCAGTTCTTC; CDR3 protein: CASSQEPGLAGVNEQFF
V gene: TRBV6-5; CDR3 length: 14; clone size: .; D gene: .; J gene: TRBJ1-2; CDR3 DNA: TGTGCCAGCAGTTACTTTGCGCCCCCGCAAGGCTACACCTTC; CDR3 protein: CASSYFAPPQGYTF
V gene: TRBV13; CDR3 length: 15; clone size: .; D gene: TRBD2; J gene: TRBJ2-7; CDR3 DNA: TGTGCCAGCAGCACGACTAGCGGGAGACTCTACGAGCAGTACTTC; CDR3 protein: CASSTTSGRLYEQYF
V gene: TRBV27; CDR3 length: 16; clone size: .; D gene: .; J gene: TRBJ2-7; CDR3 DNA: TGTGCCAGCAGTCGGGCTACGGGCAGGACAAACTACGAGCAGTACTTC; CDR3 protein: CASSRATGRTNYEQYF
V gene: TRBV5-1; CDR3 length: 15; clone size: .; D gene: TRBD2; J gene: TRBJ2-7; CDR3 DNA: TGCGCCAGCAGCTATTTAGCGGGGCTCTCCTACGAGCAGTACTTC; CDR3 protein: CASSYLAGLSYEQYF